One and the same sample provided the 11 T cell receptor beta chains below, sequenced in a study of early T cells in non-severe SARS-CoV-2 infection. TCRdb used MiXCR to reprocess the 5' RACE reads, holding one entry per CDR3 protein. The top ten clones hold approximately 5% of a sample with tens of thousands of distinct CDR3 sequences, 12% of them seen once. What was sequenced was whole blood. All receptors derive from an adult who was a healthcare worker with PCR-confirmed SARS-CoV-2 infection or an uninfected control (not recorded which).

The genes are TRBV5-1 and TRBJ2-7, with D hard to call. The CDR3 runs to 14 residues. V dropped 6 bases and J dropped 4 bases, with 17 bases sitting between them. CDR1 is SGHRS and CDR2 is YFSETQ in the germline V gene. The CDR3 DNA sequence: TGCGCCAGCACCGATACCAGAAGAGGTTACGAGCAGTACTTC. It yields the protein CASTDTRRGYEQYF.

The chain joins TRBV13 to TRBJ2-7; 8 nucleotides align to TRBD2. The CDR3 runs 18 residues. From germline, CDR1 is PRHDT and CDR2 FYEKMQ (reference sequence). Trimming took 4 bases from V and 2 from J; bases not matched to a gene: 16. The CDR3 nucleotides are TGTGCCAGCAGCTCCACCCCGGGAAGCGGGGGCAAACCCTACGAGCAGTACTTC. Translation gives CASSSTPGSGGKPYEQYF.

V is TRBV19 and J is TRBJ1-3, with no clear D. CDR3 size: 12 residues. Germline V gene sequence: CDR1 LNHDA, CDR2 SQIVND (reference sequence). V was clipped by 9 bases and J by 3 bases, with 9 bases between them. The CDR3 region is CASRQVGNTIYF. CDR3 in DNA: TGTGCCAGCAGACAAGTTGGAAACACCATATATTTT.

This clonotype was observed many times. This sequence joins TRBV7-6 and TRBJ2-5; TRBD1 or TRBD2 may be the D gene (6 bases each). The CDR3 length is 15 residues. Looked up from germline, CDR1 is SGHVS and CDR2 is FNYEAQ. V was trimmed by 1 base and J by 4 bases, leaving 13 bases between them. The CDR3 loop is CASSLDPSGAETQYF. The CDR3 DNA follows: TGTGCCAGCAGCTTAGATCCGTCGGGGGCAGAGACCCAGTACTTC.

This clonotype was seen repeatedly, ten times or more. The chain employs TRBV20-1 and TRBJ1-1; TRBD1 aligns across 7 bases. Losses at the gene ends were 6 bases for V and 0 bases for J; bases not matched to a gene: 7. The germline CDR1 and CDR2 sequences are DFQATT and SNEGSKA (reference sequence). The CDR3 totals 14 residues. CDR3 in amino acids: CSARGGRMNTEAFF. In DNA, the CDR3 is TGCAGTGCCAGGGGGGGTCGGATGAACACTGAAGCTTTCTTT.

Ten or more counts support this clonotype. The chain uses TRBV12-3 or TRBV12-4 and TRBJ1-4, with no clear D. The CDR3 is 15 amino acids. V gave up 7 bases and J gave up 5 bases, with 17 bases separating them. The CDR3 spells CASNIGESGNEKLFF. The CDR3 coding sequence is TGTGCCAGCAATATCGGGGAGTCAGGAAATGAAAAACTGTTTTTT.

This clonotype has more than one count but fewer than ten. The chain is built from TRBV29-1 and TRBJ1-2, with D unclear. With 4 bases removed from V and 0 bases from J, the gap between germline ends came to 6 bases. The germline CDR1 and CDR2 sequences are SQVTM and ANQGSEA. The CDR3 has 12 residues. The CDR3: CSVARANYGYTF. Written as DNA, the CDR3 is TGCAGCGTTGCTAGGGCTAACTATGGCTACACCTTC.

The chain recombines TRBV12-3 or TRBV12-4 with TRBJ1-1; TRBD1 might be the D (5 bases). The CDR3 sequence is 14 residues long. The V gene lost 7 bases and the J gene lost 1 base, with 13 bases spanning the gap. The CDR3 here is CASTSGHPNTEAFF. Here the CDR3 DNA reads TGTGCCAGCACGTCAGGACACCCGAACACTGAAGCTTTCTTT.

This clonotype was counted at least ten times. V and J are TRBV6-5 and TRBJ2-7, with D possibly matching TRBD2 (5 bases). This CDR3 has 13 amino acids. CDR1 is MNHEY and CDR2 is SVGAGI in the germline V gene. Trimming took off 5 bases at V and 6 bases at J, with 14 bases between the two ends. CDR3 amino acids: CASSKNLATEQYF. The CDR3 bases are TGTGCCAGCAGTAAAAACCTAGCCACCGAGCAGTACTTC.

This clonotype showed up just a few times. The chain couples TRBV7-9 to TRBJ2-1, with D possibly matching TRBD2 (5 bases). Germline V gene lookup returns CDR1 SEHNR and CDR2 FQNEAQ (reference sequence). The CDR3 contains 15 residues. Trimming cost V 5 bases and J 3 bases, with 14 bases left between them. In nucleotides, the CDR3 is TGTGCCAGCAGCGAGAGGTCGGGGTTCTACAATGAGCAGTTCTTC. Translation gives CASSERSGFYNEQFF.

Only one count was recorded for this clonotype. At one boundary the junction diverges from the germline segment, which might be a read error. The chain employs TRBV7-9 and TRBJ2-3; D might be TRBD2 (6 bases). The CDR3 has 15 amino acids. Per germline, CDR1 SEHNR and CDR2 FQNEAQ (reference sequence). The CDR3 reads CVSSFQAGHTDTQYF. DNA of the CDR3: TGTGTCAGCAGCTTTCAGGCGGGGCACACAGATACGCAGTATTTT. The variable domain in full, with the rest retrieved from reference TRBV7-9 and TRBJ2-3, is DTGVSQNPRHKITKRGQNVTFRCDPISEHNRLYWYRQTLGQGPEFLTYFQNEAQLEKSRLLSDRFSAERPKGSFSTLEIQRTEQGDSAMYLCVSSFQAGHTDTQYFGPGTRLTVL.